This T cell receptor beta chain derives from a study of CXCR3-negative and CXCR3-positive naive CD8 T cells. Study summary: The libraries yielded 110 million to 150 million TRB reads, about 1.5 +/- 0.3 million each.

Study outcomes and limitations: Whereas memory cells differed, naive CXCR3-negative and CXCR3-positive cells shared similar TRBV-TRBJ usage. For the naive subsets, surface CD5 was similar, and TCR strength was inferred from TRB CDR3 properties. Relative to CXCR3-negative naive cells, CXCR3-positive naive cells had more hydrophobic TRB CDR3s. Fresh PBMCs served for most assays, and CXCR3 expression fell partially after cryopreservation.

UMI labels and 5' RACE were used to prepare the TRB cDNA libraries. TCRdb re-called the 5' RACE reads and catalogs CDR3 proteins one per entry, DNA excluded. The data show 100,000 to 150,000 distinct CDR3 sequences, and the top ten clones hold 0.5% to 0.6%. Per the germline V gene, CDR1 is MDHEN and CDR2 is SYDVKM. The CDR3 is 14 residues long. A remark on this clonotype: Antigen specificity is unknown.

The TCR was taken from a human donor in good health. Some clones in this sample may be carry-over from other donors' samples. The J gene is TRBJ1-4, the V gene TRBV28; the D call of TRBD1 rests on TCRdb alone, since no DNA is present to check it. Input material: naive CXCR3+ CD8+ T cells from blood. Subset described: CD45RO-CCR7+CD27+CD95- naive CD8+ T cells expressing CXCR3 (TNR3+). The CDR3: CASSLIRGGEKLFF.